This TCR beta chain was retrieved from a study of cytomegalovirus exposure and HLA in healthy donors. Study findings and constraints: A likely sequencing artifact accounted for one observed cluster of highly shared sequence variants.

Primers included in the PCR were 60 Vbeta and 13 Jbeta primers. Authors' data handling: Roughly 10 million shared chains were among about 80 million unique TCR beta chains counted in a later analysis. Generated by immunoSEQ multiplex PCR, the TCRdb table keeps only in-frame clones and is missing some. Clone size and the V and J calls come from that table; the DNA yielded D and trimming. The top ten hold around 2% of the sample, which has fewer than 150,000 clones, roughly 75% seen once. Of note for this clone: The target antigen is unknown.

V lost 11 bases, J lost 6 bases, and 6 bases stayed unmatched. Germline CDR1 is MNHNS and CDR2 is SASEGT. The CDR3 extends over 12 amino acids. The TCR originated in a man aged 30 to 45 in good health and CMV-seronegative. The rearrangement links TRBV6-1 to TRBJ1-4, with 7 positions matching TRBD1. Sequencing used PBMCs. The CDR3 coding sequence is TGTGCCTCAGGGGGTTATGATGAAAAACTGTTTTTT. This gives the protein CASGGYDEKLFF.